This T cell receptor beta chain appears in the sequencing data of a study of blood T cell repertoires in COVID-19 (dated by TCRdb to 2020 to 2021). Turning to the overall study: The collaborator samples originated in the United States, Italy and Spain and spanned the acute and convalescent phases of COVID-19. Samples were obtained from the ongoing ImmuneRACE study (first 160 participants) and from over 1,000 subjects provided by 6 global collaborators. The dataset comprised deeply sampled blood TCRbeta repertoires from subjects exposed to, actively infected with, or recovered from COVID-19. A de-identified subject ID, COVID-19 status, age in years and sex were almost always included in the sample metadata. The prospective study material was composed of cDNA or gDNA derived from T cells, B-cell-depleted T cells, or PBMCs. HLA class I and class II types, where available, came from metadata supplied by the sample provider rather than from assay-based typing. The repertoires were released in a freely available public database intended as a resource for research on the immune response to SARS-CoV-2.

Collaborating institutions collected whole blood in K2EDTA tubes following their own protocols. For TCRbeta analysis, collaborators shipped samples in one of three forms: frozen whole blood, isolated PBMCs, or DNA extracted from either of those sample types. The table lists this clone with a count of one. Its antigen remains undetermined. Per-base quality was not reported, and no clone a single base away is much larger than it. TCRbeta CDR3 regions were amplified from genomic DNA using the immunoSEQ Assay, a bias-controlled multiplex PCR. In the original analysis: Within the assay, amplification of reference gene primers was used to estimate how many nucleated cells each sample contained. To quantify the absolute abundance of each unique TCRbeta CDR3 rearrangement, sequence reads were collapsed and filtered. For each sample, productive Simpson clonality was calculated as the square root of Simpson's diversity index across productive rearrangements. In its TCRdb copy, this immuneACCESS table keeps in-frame sequences only and misses some clones. Where compared with another copy, unresolved V genes explain less than half of these, and the others have no known cause. That table supplies the V and J calls and clone size; D and trimming were determined from the DNA. The sample table lists 250,000 to 350,000 clones, 75% to 90% of them with a count of one. Of the sample, approximately 12% falls within the top ten clones.

What the authors observed across the whole study: How much clinical and demographic metadata was included differed by source and by participant, and the metadata was provided uncurated.

Taken from cysteine to phenylalanine, the CDR3 has 15 residues. Just CDR3 DNA is preserved here, 45 bases in frame from base 1. V is trimmed back by 3 bases and J by 11 bases, and the junction contains 11 bases that no gene match accounts for. Reading the germline V gene gives CDR1 SGDLS and CDR2 YYNGEE. The clonotype comes from an older woman with acute or convalescent COVID-19. Sequencing input: peripheral blood. The rearrangement joined TRBV9 to TRBJ1-6; 7 nucleotides in the junction match TRBD1. CDR3 region: CASSASPRDSTPLHF. The bases are TGTGCCAGCAGCGCCTCACCCCGGGACAGCACACCCCTCCACTTT. Full variable domain (CDR3 extended with the reference TRBV9 and TRBJ1-6 proteins): DSGVTQTPKHLITATGQRVTLRCSPRSGDLSVYWYQQSLDQGLQFLIQYYNGEERAKGNILERFSAQQFPDLHSELNLSSLELGDSALYFCASSASPRDSTPLHFGNGTRLTVT.